This is a list of T cell receptor beta chains from one sample in a study of CD8+ T cells in alopecia areata. Clones were sequenced by immunoSEQ multiplex PCR, and TCRdb holds only the in-frame ones, with some missing. Here the sample spans more than 100,000 clones, approximately 52% being singletons. Sequencing was performed on CD4+ T cells sorted from blood. Every receptor here comes from a human donor in good health. The CDR3 runs from the conserved cysteine through the conserved F or W. The order of the fields is clone size, J gene, D gene, CDR3 length, V gene, CDR3 DNA, CDR3 protein. D genes are given only for firm matches. Clone size is given for some rows only: seen once, a few or many times, or a class if the clone is expanded.

abundance: -; j_gene: TRBJ2-7; d_gene: -; len: 14; v_gene: TRBV30; CDR3nt: TGTGCCTGGAGTGTAGTCTCAGGGTTGAGCGAGCAGTACTTC; CDR3aa: CAWSVVSGLSEQYF
abundance: -; j_gene: TRBJ1-1; d_gene: -; len: 13; v_gene: TRBV29-1; CDR3nt: TGCAGCGTTGGTGGCAGGATGAACACTGAAGCTTTCTTT; CDR3aa: CSVGGRMNTEAFF
abundance: once; j_gene: TRBJ2-7; d_gene: -; len: 15; v_gene: TRBV19; CDR3nt: TGTGCCAGTAGTTCCAGGGCCCAGATAACTTACGAGCAGTACTTC; CDR3aa: CASSSRAQITYEQYF
abundance: -; j_gene: TRBJ2-5; d_gene: TRBD2; len: 16; v_gene: TRBV29-1; CDR3nt: TGCAGCGCGCGACGGACTAGCGGGGGCCTTCAAGAGACCCAGTACTTC; CDR3aa: CSARRTSGGLQETQYF
abundance: few; j_gene: TRBJ2-5; d_gene: -; len: 13; v_gene: TRBV29-1; CDR3nt: TGCAGCGTTGTTAGGGGGATCGGCGAGACCCAGTACTTC; CDR3aa: CSVVRGIGETQYF
abundance: -; j_gene: TRBJ2-7; d_gene: -; len: 16; v_gene: TRBV15; CDR3nt: TGTGCCACCAGCAGAGGCTGGGACAGCGGGCGGGAGCAGCAGTACTTC; CDR3aa: CATSRGWDSGREQQYF
abundance: -; j_gene: TRBJ2-6; d_gene: -; len: 20; v_gene: TRBV4-1; CDR3nt: TGCGCCAGCAGCCAAGGGTCATTCCAGGGAAAAAGCTCTGGGGCCAACGTCCTGACTTTC; CDR3aa: CASSQGSFQGKSSGANVLTF
abundance: -; j_gene: TRBJ2-1; d_gene: TRBD2; len: 15; v_gene: TRBV11-2; CDR3nt: TGTGCCAGCAGCTCGACTAGCGCCTCCTACAATGAGCAGTTCTTC; CDR3aa: CASSSTSASYNEQFF
abundance: -; j_gene: TRBJ2-7; d_gene: -; len: 16; v_gene: TRBV7-2; CDR3nt: TGTGCCAGCAGCTCGAGGGACATTTTGAGGGGTTACGAGCAGTACTTC; CDR3aa: CASSSRDILRGYEQYF
abundance: -; j_gene: TRBJ2-5; d_gene: -; len: 14; v_gene: TRBV7-9; CDR3nt: TGTGCCAGCAGCTTAGTGTTGGGGCCGGAGACCCAGTACTTC; CDR3aa: CASSLVLGPETQYF
abundance: few; j_gene: TRBJ1-1; d_gene: -; len: 13; v_gene: TRBV30; CDR3nt: TGTGCCTGGAGTGCCCCGGGGAACACTGAAGCTTTCTTT; CDR3aa: CAWSAPGNTEAFF
abundance: -; j_gene: TRBJ2-7; d_gene: TRBD2; len: 18; v_gene: TRBV29-1; CDR3nt: TGCAGCGTCGGATCGGGACTAGCGGGGGGTACGAGCTCCTACGAGCAGTACTTC; CDR3aa: CSVGSGLAGGTSSYEQYF
abundance: -; j_gene: TRBJ1-5; d_gene: -; len: 16; v_gene: TRBV23-1; CDR3nt: TGCGCCAGCAGTCAATCGAGAAACAGGGGCAATCAGCCCCAGCATTTT; CDR3aa: CASSQSRNRGNQPQHF
abundance: few; j_gene: TRBJ1-4; d_gene: TRBD1; len: 15; v_gene: TRBV4-3; CDR3nt: TGCGCCAGCAGCCCGAACAGGGGCACTAATGAAAAACTGTTTTTT; CDR3aa: CASSPNRGTNEKLFF
abundance: -; j_gene: TRBJ1-2; d_gene: -; len: 14; v_gene: TRBV9; CDR3nt: TGTGCCAGCAGCGCCCAAGGAGGAGACTATGGCTACACCTTC; CDR3aa: CASSAQGGDYGYTF
abundance: -; j_gene: TRBJ2-3; d_gene: -; len: 13; v_gene: TRBV5-6; CDR3nt: TGTGCCAGCAGCTTGGTGGTACTCCGAACGCAGTATTTT; CDR3aa: CASSLVVLRTQYF
abundance: -; j_gene: TRBJ2-5; d_gene: TRBD2; len: 18; v_gene: TRBV5-1; CDR3nt: TGCGCCAGCAGCTTGGGGACTAGCGGGGGGAACGAACAAGAGACCCAGTACTTC; CDR3aa: CASSLGTSGGNEQETQYF
abundance: -; j_gene: TRBJ2-3; d_gene: TRBD1; len: 16; v_gene: TRBV15; CDR3nt: TGTGCCACCAGCAGAGTGGACAGGGCGAGCACAGATACGCAGTATTTT; CDR3aa: CATSRVDRASTDTQYF
abundance: -; j_gene: TRBJ1-1; d_gene: -; len: 16; v_gene: TRBV25-1; CDR3nt: TGTGCCAGCAGTGGTCCCCAGCAGGGCCTAAACACTGAAGCTTTCTTT; CDR3aa: CASSGPQQGLNTEAFF
abundance: few; j_gene: TRBJ2-7; d_gene: -; len: 13; v_gene: TRBV14; CDR3nt: TGTGCCAGCAGCCAAGTAGAGTGGGGGGAGCAGTACTTC; CDR3aa: CASSQVEWGEQYF
abundance: few; j_gene: TRBJ1-2; d_gene: TRBD1; len: 15; v_gene: TRBV15; CDR3nt: TGTGCCACCAGCAGAGATCTGGAACAGGGGGGTGGCTACACCTTC; CDR3aa: CATSRDLEQGGGYTF
abundance: -; j_gene: TRBJ2-2; d_gene: TRBD1; len: 13; v_gene: TRBV29-1; CDR3nt: TGCAGCGTGACAGGGGGAAACACCGGGGAGCTGTTTTTT; CDR3aa: CSVTGGNTGELFF
abundance: -; j_gene: TRBJ2-6; d_gene: -; len: 15; v_gene: TRBV7-9; CDR3nt: TGTGCCAGCAGCTTAGTAGACTCTGGGGCCAACGTCCTGACTTTC; CDR3aa: CASSLVDSGANVLTF